This T cell receptor beta chain was documented in a study of shared clonotypes between healthy human individuals. Under the authors' procedure: Owing to the provision of junction-only sequences devoid of quality scores by immunoSEQ, filtering differed. Here immunoSEQ multiplex PCR was the method, and the copy in TCRdb shows in-frame clones only, minus some. That table furnishes V, J and clone size, whereas the DNA furnished D and trimming. The sample has about 2 million clones, about 95% seen once; the top ten hold approximately 1.2%. Points on this clone: What it recognizes is unknown.

CDR1 is MGHRA, CDR2 YSYEKL, per germline. Trimming removed 3 bases at V and 6 bases at J, with 9 bases between. This CDR3 is built from 13 residues. Naive-designated CD8 cells lacked CD45RO, were positively enriched for CCR7, and omitted terminally differentiated effector memory CD45RA+ cells. Everyone who donated was a Caucasian adult who lived in Nashville, Tennessee. Study results and caveats: Naive subsets generally exceeded memory subsets in estimated richness.

The receptor was derived from a man between 18 and 35 years old in good health. Material for sequencing was naive CD8+ T cells sorted from blood. The chain has TRBV4-1 and TRBJ2-1, with D perhaps given as TRBD1 or TRBD2 (5 bases each). The CDR3 spells CASSQGVGNEQFF. Written as DNA, the CDR3 is TGCGCCAGCAGCCAGGGGGTTGGCAATGAGCAGTTCTTC.